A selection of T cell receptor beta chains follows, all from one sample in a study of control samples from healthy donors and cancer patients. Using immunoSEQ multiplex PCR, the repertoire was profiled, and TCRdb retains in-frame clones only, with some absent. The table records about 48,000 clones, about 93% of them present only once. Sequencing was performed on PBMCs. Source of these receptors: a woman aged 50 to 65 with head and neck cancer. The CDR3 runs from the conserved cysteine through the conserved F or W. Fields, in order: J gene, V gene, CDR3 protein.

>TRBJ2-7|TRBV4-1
CASSQDLQLAGEQYF
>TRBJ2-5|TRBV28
CASSSLAGNLQETQYF
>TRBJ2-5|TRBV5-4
CASSLVGEQTQYF
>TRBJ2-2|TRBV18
CASSPQTGGTGELFF
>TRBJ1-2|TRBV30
CAWNYPGQGARRYTF
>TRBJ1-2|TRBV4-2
CASSQDEQVNYGYTF
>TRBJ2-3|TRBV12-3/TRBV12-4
CASSVDFYPQYF
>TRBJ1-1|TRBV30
CAWSWGGTEAFF
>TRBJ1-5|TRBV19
CASSPRENQPQHF
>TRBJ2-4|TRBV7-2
CASSLGGAKNIQYF
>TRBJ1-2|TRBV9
CASSVGGQGVEGYTF
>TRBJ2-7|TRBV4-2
CASSPSSASSYEQYF
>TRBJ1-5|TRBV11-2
CASSQNTGSQQAQHF
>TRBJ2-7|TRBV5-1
CASSFLAESYEQYF
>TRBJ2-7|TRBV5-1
CASRTATLGYEQYF
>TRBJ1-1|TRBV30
CAWSEGHSFMNTEAFF